The 9 T cell receptor beta chains given below trace back to one sample, sequenced in a study of OX40 agonist ivuxolimab in advanced cancers. Method: immunoSEQ multiplex PCR; TCRdb's copy keeps in-frame clones and lacks some. The data show more than 75,000 clones, approximately 91% seen once. The sequenced sample was CD4+ or CD8+ T cells sorted from blood, obtained in a trial of the OX40 agonist ivuxolimab. Source of these receptors: an adult with an advanced solid tumor such as melanoma, head and neck, liver or kidney cancer.

The rearrangement uses TRBV19 and TRBJ2-3, with 11 bases identical to TRBD2. The J segment lost 1 base and the V segment lost 5 bases, leaving 5 bases of the junction unmatched. This CDR3 has 16 residues. Looked up from germline, CDR1 is LNHDA and CDR2 is SQIVND (reference sequence). In nucleotides, the CDR3 is TGTGCCAGTAGTGCCCCGACTAGCGGGGGCACAGATACGCAGTATTTT. Protein product: CASSAPTSGGTDTQYF.

The rearrangement joins TRBV7-2 to TRBJ2-5, with D possibly being TRBD2 (6 bases). Trimming shortened V by 1 base and J by 2 bases, and 8 bases separated the two germline ends. The CDR3 has 14 residues. Germline V gene data show CDR1 as SGHTA and CDR2 as FQGNSA. This chain's CDR3 is CASSLGGNQETQYF. CDR3 DNA: TGTGCCAGCAGCTTAGGCGGGAATCAAGAGACCCAGTACTTC.

The chain uses TRBV13 and TRBJ2-1; 8 bases match TRBD1. There are 19 residues in the CDR3. Germline CDR1 PRHDT, CDR2 FYEKMQ (reference sequence). J lost 0 bases, V lost 4 bases, and 14 bases had no gene match. Here the CDR3 reads CASSSHSFRDRPSYNEQFF. CDR3 coding DNA: TGTGCCAGCAGCTCCCACTCCTTCCGGGACAGGCCCTCCTACAATGAGCAGTTCTTC.

The chain uses TRBV29-1 and TRBJ1-4, with a tentative D call TRBD1 (5 bases). Per germline, CDR1 SQVTM and CDR2 ANQGSEA. V lost 6 bases and J lost 8, with 16 bases in between. CDR3 length equals 13 residues. CDR3 nucleotide sequence: TGCAGCGTCCGGGACCCGGCGGACGAAAAACTGTTTTTT. It is translated as CSVRDPADEKLFF.

The chain joins TRBV9 to TRBJ2-1; 13 bases map to TRBD2. CDR1 is SGDLS and CDR2 is YYNGEE in the germline V gene. This CDR3 spans 15 amino acids. Unmatched junction bases numbered 5, after V lost 4 bases and J lost 7 bases. The CDR3 sequence is CASSPRTSGSNEQFF. Here the CDR3 DNA reads TGTGCCAGCAGCCCCCGGACTAGCGGGAGTAATGAGCAGTTCTTC. The full variable domain, with the rest looked up from reference TRBV9 and TRBJ2-1, is DSGVTQTPKHLITATGQRVTLRCSPRSGDLSVYWYQQSLDQGLQFLIQYYNGEERAKGNILERFSAQQFPDLHSELNLSSLELGDSALYFCASSPRTSGSNEQFFGPGTRLTVL.

This clone was picked up one time. The J gene is TRBJ2-7, the V gene TRBV11-2; TRBD2 aligns across 10 bases. CDR1 SGHAT and CDR2 FQNNGV come from the germline V gene. Trimming took 1 base from V and 2 from J; bases not matched to a gene: 2. CDR3 length: 15 residues. The CDR3 region has the DNA TGTGCCAGCAGCTTAGCGCTAGCGGGAGCCTACGAGCAGTACTTC. This gives the protein CASSLALAGAYEQYF.

The table lists this clone with a few counts. This sequence joins TRBV30 and TRBJ1-5; D not certain. The CDR3 covers 14 residues. The V end lost 1 base, the J end lost 1 base, and 8 bases lay between the germline ends. Germline V CDR1 and CDR2: GTSNPN, SVGIG (reference sequence). The CDR3 region is CAWSDPQSNQPQHF. CDR3 in DNA: TGTGCCTGGAGTGATCCCCAAAGCAATCAGCCCCAGCATTTT.

V gene TRBV5-4 combines with J gene TRBJ2-3; TRBD2 agrees at 14 bases. Trimming took 2 bases from V and 6 from J; bases not matched to a gene: 14. The CDR3 totals 19 residues. From germline, CDR1 is SGHNT and CDR2 YYREEE (reference sequence). CDR3 in amino acids: CASSFPGLAGGSYGDTQYF. The CDR3 DNA sequence: TGTGCCAGCAGCTTCCCCGGACTAGCGGGAGGCAGTTACGGGGATACGCAGTATTTT.

The CDR3 coding sequence is TGTGCCAGCAGTCTGCCCCTGACAGGGGGAACCTATGGCTACACCTTC. Protein: CASSLPLTGGTYGYTF. The rearrangement joins TRBV6-6 to TRBJ1-2; 9 bases are a match to TRBD1. CDR3 length: 16 amino acids. CDR1 and CDR2 (germline): MNHNY, SVGAGI (reference sequence). V gave up 5 bases and J gave up 4 bases; unmatched junction bases: 11.